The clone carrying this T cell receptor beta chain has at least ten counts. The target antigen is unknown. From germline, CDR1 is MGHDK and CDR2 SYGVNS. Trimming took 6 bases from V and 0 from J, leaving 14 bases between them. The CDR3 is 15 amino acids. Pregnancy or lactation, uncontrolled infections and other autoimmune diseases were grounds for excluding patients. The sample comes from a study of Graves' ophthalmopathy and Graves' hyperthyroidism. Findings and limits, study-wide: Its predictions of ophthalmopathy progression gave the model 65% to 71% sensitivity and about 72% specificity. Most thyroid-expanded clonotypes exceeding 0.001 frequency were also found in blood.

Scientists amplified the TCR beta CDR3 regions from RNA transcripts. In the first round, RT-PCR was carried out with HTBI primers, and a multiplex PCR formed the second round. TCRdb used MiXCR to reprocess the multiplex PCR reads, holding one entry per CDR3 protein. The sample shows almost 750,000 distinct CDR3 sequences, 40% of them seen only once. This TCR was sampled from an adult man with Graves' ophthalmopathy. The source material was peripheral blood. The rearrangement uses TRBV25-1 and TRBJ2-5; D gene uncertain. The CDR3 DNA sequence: TGTGCCAGCAGCGCAACACCCCCGTACCAAGAGACCCAGTACTTC. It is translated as CASSATPPYQETQYF. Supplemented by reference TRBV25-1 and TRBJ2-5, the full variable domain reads EADIYQTPRYLVIGTGKKITLECSQTMGHDKMYWYQQDPGMELHLIHYSYGVNSTEKGDLSSESTVSRIRTEHFPLTLESARPSHTSQYLCASSATPPYQETQYFGPGTRLLVL.